A single sample is the source of the 5 T cell receptor beta chains below, sequenced in a study of regulatory T cells in long-lasting Graves disease. Noted time point: newly diagnosed GD, antithyroid drugs for less than 3 months. RNA from PBMCs was the source of the TCR library. Relying on iRepertoire HTBI primers and Arm-PCR of CDR3 regions, the team built TCR beta libraries. TCRdb processed the multiplex PCR reads anew with MiXCR; each CDR3 protein has one entry. This sample has approximately 350,000 distinct CDR3 sequences, with over 9.5% found just once. This sample was also put to use in a study of T cells in Graves' hyperthyroidism and ophthalmopathy.

Sequenced here: peripheral blood mononuclear cells (PBMCs), sampled at new diagnosis, from a patient treated with antithyroid drugs. Receptors originate from a woman younger than 35 with Graves disease.

Ten or more counts support this clonotype. This sequence joins TRBV6-1 and TRBJ2-3, with 8 bases identical to TRBD2. Germline CDR1 MNHNS, CDR2 SASEGT. This CDR3 has 14 residues. With V trimmed by 5 bases and J by 3 bases, 4 bases remained unmatched. The CDR3 loop reads CASSKRLATDTQYF. In DNA form, the CDR3 reads TGTGCCAGCAGTAAACGACTAGCGACAGATACGCAGTATTTT.

This clonotype was seen many times. The chain uses TRBV20-1 and TRBJ2-7, with TRBD1 matching 12 bases. V gave up 3 bases and J gave up 6 bases; unmatched junction bases: 15. Germline lookup yields CDR1 DFQATT and CDR2 SNEGSKA (reference sequence). This CDR3 is 17 amino acids long. The CDR3 loop is CSARWDRGPHRVPEQYF. The DNA for the CDR3 is TGCAGTGCTAGGTGGGACAGGGGGCCCCACCGGGTACCCGAGCAGTACTTC.

On this clonotype: This clone may be a read error of a much larger clone one base away. This chain connects TRBV30 to TRBJ1-2; tentatively, D is TRBD1 (5 bases). V gave up 0 bases and J gave up 7 bases, with 15 bases separating them. The germline V gene has CDR1 GTSNPN and CDR2 SVGIG (reference sequence). There are 14 residues in the CDR3. The CDR3 region has the DNA TGTGCCTGGAGTGTACCAATCGGGGACTGTGGCTACACCTTC. This translates into CAWSVPIGDCGYTF.

This clonotype was counted at least ten times. The chain couples TRBV2 to TRBJ2-1; tentative D call: TRBD2 (5 bases). Per the germline V gene, CDR1 is SNHLY and CDR2 is FYNNEI. V dropped 6 bases and J dropped 9 bases, with 9 bases sitting between them. This CDR3 has 11 amino acids. CDR3 protein: CASRVDFEQFF. Written as DNA, the CDR3 is TGTGCCAGCAGGGTGGACTTTGAGCAGTTCTTC.

This clonotype has at least ten counts. The CDR3 sequence is CATSRLPGEYEQYF. CDR3 coding DNA: TGTGCCACCAGCCGCTTACCGGGAGAGTACGAGCAGTACTTC. This chain links TRBV15 with TRBJ2-7; tentative D call: TRBD2 (6 bases). The CDR3 has 14 residues. CDR1 is LNHNV and CDR2 is YYDKDF in the germline V gene (reference sequence). Trimming took 5 bases from V and 4 from J, leaving 15 bases between them. The full variable domain, in which reference TRBV15 and TRBJ2-7 provide the parts outside the CDR3, is DAMVIQNPRYQVTQFGKPVTLSCSQTLNHNVMYWYQQKSSQAPKLLFHYYDKDFNNEADTPDNFQSRRPNTSFCFLDIRSPGLGDTAMYLCATSRLPGEYEQYFGPGTRLTVT.